The 31 T cell receptor beta chains below were found in one sample sequenced in a study of blood T cell repertoires in COVID-19. The method was immunoSEQ multiplex PCR; TCRdb's version includes in-frame clones alone and lacks a portion of them. This sample has around 300,000 clones; over 70% occur once, and the top ten carry about 5%. Sequencing was carried out using PBMCs or T cells enriched from blood (not recorded which). These receptors were obtained from a man aged 25-45 years who had recovered from COVID-19.

This rearrangement joins TRBV4-2 to TRBJ1-5; D remains unclear. This CDR3 region has 16 residues. Germline-derived CDR1 and CDR2 are LGHNA and YNFKEQ. Trimming stripped 1 base from V and 3 bases from J, with 13 bases between. The DNA for the CDR3 is TGTGCCAGCAGCCAAGCACCGACGAGCGACAATCAGCCCCAGCATTTT. It codes for CASSQAPTSDNQPQHF.

The genes are TRBV9 and TRBJ1-2; 8 positions match TRBD1. The CDR3 runs to 14 residues. V trimming: 6 bases; J trimming: 0 bases; junction bases outside the gene matches: 4. Germline V CDR1 and CDR2: SGDLS, YYNGEE. The CDR3 sequence: CASTGGSANYGYTF. The CDR3 DNA sequence: TGTGCCAGCACAGGGGGCAGCGCTAACTATGGCTACACCTTC.

The chain uses TRBV3-1 (or the pseudogene TRBV3-2) and TRBJ2-7; no clear D. There are 11 residues in the CDR3. The germline V gene encodes CDR1 LGHDT and CDR2 YNNKEL (reference sequence). Between the trimmed V and J ends, which lost 4 bases and 3 bases, there was a span of 4 bases. Written as DNA, the CDR3 is TGTGCCAGCAGCCTAAACTACGAGCAGTACTTC. Protein sequence: CASSLNYEQYF.

This clone has more than one count but fewer than ten. V is TRBV2 and J is TRBJ1-5; D is unclear. CDR1 and CDR2 (germline): SNHLY, FYNNEI. The CDR3 is made up of 13 amino acids. With 5 bases removed from V and 7 bases from J, the gap between germline ends came to 12 bases. The CDR3 nucleotides read TGTGCCAGCAGTAAATCCTTAGTACAGCCCCAGCATTTT. Encoded protein: CASSKSLVQPQHF.

This chain links TRBV5-1 with TRBJ2-7; 13 bases map to TRBD2. V was clipped by 2 bases and J by 5 bases; unmatched bases: 4. CDR1 SGHRS and CDR2 YFSETQ come from the germline V gene. The CDR3 spans 15 residues. The CDR3 sequence is CASSLRTSGGDEQYF. The DNA of the CDR3 is TGCGCCAGCAGCTTAAGGACTAGCGGGGGCGACGAGCAGTACTTC.

This rearrangement joins TRBV14 to TRBJ1-1; 7 bases fit TRBD1. CDR3 length equals 17 residues. With 3 bases clipped from V and 1 base from J, the junction kept 11 bases outside the gene matches. CDR1 and CDR2 from the germline V gene are SGHDN and FVKESK. DNA for the CDR3: TGTGCCAGCAGCCACCTAAGGGGACAGACCTCGAACACTGAAGCTTTCTTT. Its protein is CASSHLRGQTSNTEAFF.

The CDR3 DNA is TGTGCCAGCAGTTTATTTTCGGAACAGTACTCTGGAAACACCATATATTTT. Translated, it gives CASSLFSEQYSGNTIYF. The chain links TRBV9 to TRBJ1-3; D gene ambiguous. With 5 bases removed from V and 0 bases from J, the gap between germline ends came to 18 bases. The germline CDR1 and CDR2 sequences are SGDLS and YYNGEE. The CDR3 contains 17 residues.

This clone was seen more than once but under ten times. The chain recombines TRBV5-1 with TRBJ2-3; 8 positions agree with TRBD1. V trimming: 3 bases; J trimming: 1 base; junction bases outside the gene matches: 1. This CDR3 has 14 amino acids. Germline assignment: CDR1 SGHRS and CDR2 YFSETQ. CDR3 in DNA: TGCGCCAGCAGCTCACAGGGGGGCACAGATACGCAGTATTTT. Translated, it gives CASSSQGGTDTQYF.

DNA of the CDR3: TGTGCCATCCAGCCAGGGGTTAGGGACGAGCAGTACTTC. Translated: CAIQPGVRDEQYF. This chain links TRBV10-3 with TRBJ2-7, with TRBD1 as a possible D gene (6 bases). CDR1 is ENHRY and CDR2 is SYGVKD in the germline V gene. The ends were cut back, 8 bases at V and 5 bases at J, with 16 bases in the middle. The CDR3 extends over 13 amino acids.

The V call is TRBV12-3 or TRBV12-4, the J call TRBJ1-1; possibly TRBD1 for D (6 bases). CDR3 length: 13 residues. Between the trimmed V and J ends, which lost 6 bases and 1 base, there was a span of 9 bases. The chain's CDR3 is CASSKTGNTEAFF. In DNA form, the CDR3 reads TGTGCCAGCAGCAAGACAGGGAACACTGAAGCTTTCTTT.

The chain is built from TRBV18 and TRBJ2-7, with 11 bases that match TRBD1. The CDR3 is made up of 12 amino acids. Trimming took 11 bases from V and 5 from J; bases not matched to a gene: 5. CDR1 is KGHSH and CDR2 is LQKENI in the germline V gene. In DNA, the CDR3 is TGTGCCGGAGGACAGGGGGCCGACGAGCAGTACTTC. The encoded protein is CAGGQGADEQYF.

The chain carries TRBV7-3 and TRBJ2-7; 9 bases align to TRBD1. The V gene end was trimmed by 2 bases and the J gene end by 2 bases; junction bases not matched to a gene: 4. From germline, CDR1 is SGHTA and CDR2 FQGTGA. The CDR3 extends over 15 amino acids. The DNA of the CDR3 is TGTGCCAGCAGCTTAGCCGGGACAGGGACCTACGAGCAGTACTTC. Protein product: CASSLAGTGTYEQYF.

This sequence joins TRBV4-2 and TRBJ2-3; a possible D gene is TRBD2 (7 bases). V was pared by 4 bases and J by 3 bases, with 20 bases between. CDR3 length equals 17 residues. Germline V gene sequence: CDR1 LGHNA, CDR2 YNFKEQ. The chain's CDR3 is CASSRPGEAGATDTQYF. CDR3 bases: TGTGCCAGCAGCCGCCCTGGGGAGGCGGGGGCAACAGATACGCAGTATTTT.

The V and J genes are TRBV5-1 and TRBJ2-7; a weak D match, TRBD1 (6 bases). V lost 4 bases and J lost 0, with 14 bases in between. The germline CDR1 and CDR2 sequences are SGHRS and YFSETQ. This CDR3 comprises 15 residues. This CDR3 is CASSRTTGVSYEQYF. The CDR3 region has the DNA TGCGCCAGCAGCCGAACGACAGGAGTCTCCTACGAGCAGTACTTC.

The chain employs TRBV18 and TRBJ1-1; no clear D. Germline V gene lookup returns CDR1 KGHSH and CDR2 LQKENI. The V and J ends lost 0 bases and 0 bases respectively, with 8 bases between them. CDR3 length equals 15 residues. CDR3 coding DNA: TGTGCCAGCTCACCACCTCGCGCTTTGAACACTGAAGCTTTCTTT. It translates to CASSPPRALNTEAFF. The full variable domain, in which reference TRBV18 and TRBJ1-1 provide the parts outside the CDR3, is NAGVMQNPRHLVRRRGQEARLRCSPMKGHSHVYWYRQLPEEGLKFMVYLQKENIIDESGMPKERFSAEFPKEGPSILRIQQVVRGDSAAYFCASSPPRALNTEAFFGQGTRLTVV.

The chain joins TRBV11-2 to TRBJ1-6, with a tentative D call TRBD1 (5 bases). V was pared by 2 bases and J by 7 bases, with 15 bases between. Germline V lookup: CDR1 SGHAT, CDR2 FQNNGV. This CDR3 has 16 amino acids. As DNA, the CDR3 is TGTGCCAGCAGCTTACTGGACATTTTAGAGAATTCACCCCTCCACTTT. It yields the protein CASSLLDILENSPLHF.

The chain carries TRBV5-1 and TRBJ2-5, with 7 bases matching TRBD1. The length of the CDR3 is 15 residues. J gave up 4 bases and V 4 bases, and 10 bases lay outside the gene matches. Germline CDR1 SGHRS, CDR2 YFSETQ. CDR3 region: CASSLPGQLGETQYF. CDR3 DNA: TGCGCCAGCAGCCTTCCGGGACAGCTAGGAGAGACCCAGTACTTC.

V is TRBV18 and J is TRBJ1-2; 7 bases agree with TRBD1. V trimming: 5 bases; J trimming: 4 bases; junction bases outside the gene matches: 7. From germline, CDR1 is KGHSH and CDR2 LQKENI. This CDR3 comprises 14 residues. CDR3: CASSSTRDSYGYTF. The DNA for the CDR3 is TGTGCCAGCTCATCAACCAGGGACAGCTATGGCTACACCTTC.

CDR3 region: CSASAGDTEAFF. In nucleotides, the CDR3 is TGCAGTGCTAGTGCGGGGGACACTGAAGCTTTCTTT. The V call is TRBV20-1, the J call TRBJ1-1; TRBD1 might be the D (5 bases). Germline V gene data show CDR1 as DFQATT and CDR2 as SNEGSKA (reference sequence). The CDR3 is 12 residues long. V gave up 3 bases and J gave up 3 bases, with 8 bases separating them.

The V call is TRBV7-3, the J call TRBJ2-1, with TRBD2 matching 13 bases. Trimming at V came to 5 bases and at J to 4 bases, leaving 8 bases not matched to a gene. CDR1 and CDR2 (germline): SGHTA, FQGTGA. The CDR3 has 17 residues. This CDR3 reads CASSPRLAGGEYNEQFF. CDR3 nucleotide sequence: TGTGCCAGCAGCCCCCGACTAGCGGGGGGAGAATACAATGAGCAGTTCTTC.

The chain is built from TRBV18 and TRBJ1-4, with D hard to call. V was shortened by 3 bases and J by 7 bases, with 9 bases between the two germline ends. This CDR3 spans 13 amino acids. CDR1 is KGHSH and CDR2 is LQKENI in the germline V gene. CDR3: CASSPGTGEKLFF. Written as DNA, the CDR3 is TGTGCCAGCTCACCCGGAACGGGTGAAAAACTGTTTTTT.

The rearrangement uses TRBV7-2 and TRBJ2-3; TRBD2 matches at 9 bases. The CDR3 sequence is 16 residues long. Germline V gene sequence: CDR1 SGHTA, CDR2 FQGNSA. Losses at the gene ends were 1 base for V and 6 bases for J; bases not matched to a gene: 8. DNA for the CDR3: TGTGCCAGCAGCTTAGGGGGCGGGGGGGCTTCGGATACGCAGTATTTT. Amino acid sequence: CASSLGGGGASDTQYF.

The V call is TRBV5-1, the J call TRBJ1-5; weak D call: TRBD1 (5 bases). Germline CDR1 reads SGHRS; CDR2 reads YFSETQ. V lost 1 base and J lost 2, with 10 bases in between. The length of the CDR3 is 15 residues. CDR3 DNA sequence: TGCGCCAGCAGCTTGACCGGGGGGGGCAATCAGCCCCAGCATTTT. Residues: CASSLTGGGNQPQHF.

The V gene is TRBV28, the J gene TRBJ2-5; D may be TRBD1 (5 bases). Looked up from germline, CDR1 is MDHEN and CDR2 is SYDVKM. The V and J ends lost 2 bases and 2 bases respectively, with 12 bases between them. The CDR3 loop spans 15 amino acids. CDR3 residues: CASSLVRGLQETQYF. DNA of the CDR3: TGTGCCAGCAGTTTAGTTAGGGGCCTGCAAGAGACCCAGTACTTC. Together with reference TRBV28 and TRBJ2-5, the CDR3 gives the full variable domain: DVKVTQSSRYLVKRTGEKVFLECVQDMDHENMFWYRQDPGLGLRLIYFSYDVKMKEKGDIPEGYSVSREKKERFSLILESASTNQTSMYLCASSLVRGLQETQYFGPGTRLLVL.

The rearrangement links TRBV9 to TRBJ2-3; D not certain. The CDR3 is made up of 14 amino acids. With 3 bases removed from V and 0 bases from J, the gap between germline ends came to 8 bases. CDR1 SGDLS and CDR2 YYNGEE come from the germline V gene. CDR3 sequence reads: CASSDRTSTDTQYF. DNA for the CDR3: TGTGCCAGCAGCGATAGAACTAGCACAGATACGCAGTATTTT.

The chain has TRBV30 and TRBJ1-6; 9 bases line up with TRBD1. The germline CDR1 and CDR2 sequences are GTSNPN and SVGIG (reference sequence). The CDR3 is 15 amino acids. The junction had 7 bases not matched to a gene; V was cut back by 3 bases and J by 7 bases. The CDR3 DNA follows: TGTGCCTGGAGCGCGATGACAGGGGGAAATTCACCCCTCCACTTT. Translating gives CAWSAMTGGNSPLHF.

This clone was picked up a small number of times. The chain links TRBV29-1 to TRBJ1-2; D might be TRBD1 (5 bases). CDR1 and CDR2 from the germline V gene are SQVTM and ANQGSEA. Deletions cut 3 bases from V and 6 bases from J, with 8 bases between. This CDR3 is built from 11 residues. Here the CDR3 reads CSVEGLHGYTF. CDR3 coding DNA: TGCAGCGTTGAGGGGCTCCATGGCTACACCTTC.

This sequence joins TRBV6-2 or TRBV6-3 and TRBJ1-4; weak D call: TRBD1 (5 bases). This CDR3 contains 15 residues. Trimming cost V 6 bases and J 7 bases, with 18 bases left between them. CDR1 is MNHEY and CDR2 is SVGEGT in the germline V gene. In nucleotides, the CDR3 is TGTGCCAGCAGCCCCACACGGGGGTTAAGTGAAAAACTGTTTTTT. The encoded protein is CASSPTRGLSEKLFF.

The CDR3 region is CASSISQGSGNQPQHF. The DNA for the CDR3 is TGTGCCAGTAGTATCTCGCAGGGGAGTGGCAATCAGCCCCAGCATTTT. This chain connects TRBV19 to TRBJ1-5; D is possibly TRBD1 (6 bases). In germline, CDR1 is LNHDA, CDR2 SQIVND (reference sequence). The ends were cut back, 3 bases at V and 2 bases at J, with 14 bases in the middle. CDR3 length: 16 residues. Supplemented by reference TRBV19 and TRBJ1-5, the full variable domain reads DGGITQSPKYLFRKEGQNVTLSCEQNLNHDAMYWYRQDPGQGLRLIYYSQIVNDFQKGDIAEGYSVSREKKESFPLTVTSAQKNPTAFYLCASSISQGSGNQPQHFGDGTRLSIL.

V gene TRBV5-4 combines with J gene TRBJ2-5, with 9 nucleotides matching TRBD1. With V trimmed by 4 bases and J by 2 bases, 3 bases remained unmatched. CDR1 and CDR2 from the germline V gene are SGHNT and YYREEE (reference sequence). This CDR3 has 14 amino acids. The CDR3 region has the DNA TGTGCCAGCAGCCCGGGGACAGGGCAAGAGACCCAGTACTTC. It translates to CASSPGTGQETQYF.

The chain uses TRBV12-2 and TRBJ1-4; the table gives TRBD1 as D, unverified against the DNA. TRBV12-2 is listed as a pseudogene. This CDR3 contains 18 residues. CDR3 sequence: CASRLAGQGRGTNEKLFF. CDR3 sequence (DNA): TGTGCAAGTCGCTTAGCTGGACAGGGGAGAGGGACTAATGAAAAACTGTTTTTT.